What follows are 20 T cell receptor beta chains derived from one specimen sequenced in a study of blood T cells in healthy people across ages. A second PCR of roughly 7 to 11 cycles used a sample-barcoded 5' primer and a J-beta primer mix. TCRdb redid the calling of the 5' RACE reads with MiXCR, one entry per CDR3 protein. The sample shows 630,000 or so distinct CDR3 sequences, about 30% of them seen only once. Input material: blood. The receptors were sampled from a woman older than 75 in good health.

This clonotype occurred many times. For the CDR3, the DNA is TGCAGTGCTAGAGACAGCCGGGGCGGGGGAAAAGAGACCCAGTACTTC. It is translated as CSARDSRGGGKETQYF. The chain combines TRBV20-1 with TRBJ2-5, with 7 nucleotides matching TRBD2. Trimming at V came to 0 bases and at J to 3 bases, leaving 10 bases not matched to a gene. The CDR3 sequence is 16 residues long. Germline V gives CDR1 DFQATT, CDR2 SNEGSKA (reference sequence).

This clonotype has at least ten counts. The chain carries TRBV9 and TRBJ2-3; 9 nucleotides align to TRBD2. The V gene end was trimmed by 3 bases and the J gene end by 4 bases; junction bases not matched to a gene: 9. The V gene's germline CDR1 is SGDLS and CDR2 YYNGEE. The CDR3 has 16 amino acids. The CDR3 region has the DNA TGTGCCAGCAGCGCAAGCGGGGGGTTGGATTCAGATACGCAGTATTTT. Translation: CASSASGGLDSDTQYF.

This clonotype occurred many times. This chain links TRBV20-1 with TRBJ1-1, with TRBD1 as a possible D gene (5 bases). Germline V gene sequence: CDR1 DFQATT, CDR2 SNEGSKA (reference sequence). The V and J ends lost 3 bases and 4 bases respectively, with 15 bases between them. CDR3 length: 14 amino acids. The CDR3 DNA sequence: TGCAGTGCTAGCCCCTCTATCGGGGGCACTGAAGCTTTCTTT. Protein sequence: CSASPSIGGTEAFF.

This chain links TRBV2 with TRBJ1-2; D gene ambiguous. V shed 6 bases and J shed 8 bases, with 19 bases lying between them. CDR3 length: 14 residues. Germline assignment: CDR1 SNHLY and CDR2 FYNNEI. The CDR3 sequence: CASSPGPLREGYTF. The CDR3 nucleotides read TGTGCCAGCAGCCCAGGTCCTCTTAGGGAGGGCTACACCTTC.

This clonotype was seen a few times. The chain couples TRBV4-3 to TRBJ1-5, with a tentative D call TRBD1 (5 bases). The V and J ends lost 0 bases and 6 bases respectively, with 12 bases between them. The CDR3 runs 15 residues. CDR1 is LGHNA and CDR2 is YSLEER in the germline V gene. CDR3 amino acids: CASSQDSSRGQPQHF. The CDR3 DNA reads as TGCGCCAGCAGCCAAGACAGCTCGAGGGGTCAGCCCCAGCATTTT.

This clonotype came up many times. CDR3 bases: TGTGCCAGCAGCCCTACTTTGGAGCGGGGGGGAGAGACCCAGTACTTC. It encodes CASSPTLERGGETQYF. This rearrangement joins TRBV7-9 to TRBJ2-5; TRBD2 matches at 10 bases. The germline V gene has CDR1 SEHNR and CDR2 FQNEAQ (reference sequence). There are 16 residues in the CDR3. V dropped 5 bases and J dropped 4; count of bases not matched to a gene: 10.

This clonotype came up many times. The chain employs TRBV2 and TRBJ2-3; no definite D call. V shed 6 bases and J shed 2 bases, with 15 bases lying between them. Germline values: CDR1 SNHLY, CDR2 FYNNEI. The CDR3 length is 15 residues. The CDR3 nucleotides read TGTGCCAGCAGGGCCGACAACGACTTCACAGATACGCAGTATTTT. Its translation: CASRADNDFTDTQYF. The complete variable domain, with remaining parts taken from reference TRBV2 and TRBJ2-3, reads EPEVTQTPSHQVTQMGQEVILRCVPISNHLYFYWYRQILGQKVEFLVSFYNNEISEKSEIFDDQFSVERPDGSNFTLKIRSTKLEDSAMYFCASRADNDFTDTQYFGPGTRLTVL.

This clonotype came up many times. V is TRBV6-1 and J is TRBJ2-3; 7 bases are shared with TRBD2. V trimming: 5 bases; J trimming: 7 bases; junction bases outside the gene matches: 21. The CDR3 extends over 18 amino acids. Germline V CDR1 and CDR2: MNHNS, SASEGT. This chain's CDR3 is CASSPKGPRGVPSYTQYF. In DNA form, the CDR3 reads TGTGCCAGCAGTCCCAAGGGGCCACGGGGGGTTCCAAGCTATACGCAGTATTTT.

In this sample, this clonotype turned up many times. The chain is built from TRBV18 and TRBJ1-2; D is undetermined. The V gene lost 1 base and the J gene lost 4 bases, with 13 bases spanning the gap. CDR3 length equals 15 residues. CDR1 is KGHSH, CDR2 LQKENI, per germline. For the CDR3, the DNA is TGTGCCAGCTCACCACGGGCGGGGTTTGTCTATGGCTACACCTTC. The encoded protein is CASSPRAGFVYGYTF.

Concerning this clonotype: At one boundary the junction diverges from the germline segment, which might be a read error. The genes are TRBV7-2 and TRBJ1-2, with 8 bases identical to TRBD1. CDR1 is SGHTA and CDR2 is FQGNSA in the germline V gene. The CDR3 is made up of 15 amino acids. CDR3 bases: TGTGCCAGCAGCCTAGCGCCACAGGGGGTTGATGGCTACACCTTC. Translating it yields CASSLAPQGVDGYTF.

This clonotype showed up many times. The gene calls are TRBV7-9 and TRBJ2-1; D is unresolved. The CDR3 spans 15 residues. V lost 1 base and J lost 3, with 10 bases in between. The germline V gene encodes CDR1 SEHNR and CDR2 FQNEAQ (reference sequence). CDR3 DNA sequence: TGTGCCAGCAGCTTAGGGGTGGGTGGCTACAATGAGCAGTTCTTC. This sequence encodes CASSLGVGGYNEQFF.

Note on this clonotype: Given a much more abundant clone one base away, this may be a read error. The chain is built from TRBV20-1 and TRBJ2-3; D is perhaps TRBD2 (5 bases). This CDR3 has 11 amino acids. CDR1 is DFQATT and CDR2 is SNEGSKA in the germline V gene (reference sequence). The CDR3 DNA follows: TGCAGGGCTGGCGGACTAGATACGCAGTATTTT. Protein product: CRAGGLDTQYF.

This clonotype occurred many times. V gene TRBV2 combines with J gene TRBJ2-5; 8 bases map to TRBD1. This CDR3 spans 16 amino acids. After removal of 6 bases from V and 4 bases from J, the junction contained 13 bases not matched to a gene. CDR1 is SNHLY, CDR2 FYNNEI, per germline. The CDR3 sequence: CASRNGDTGQGETQYF. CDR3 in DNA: TGTGCCAGCAGGAATGGGGACACCGGACAGGGAGAGACCCAGTACTTC.

This chain's CDR3 is CSARRANLNEQFF. The CDR3 DNA is TGCAGTGCTCGAAGGGCCAATCTCAATGAGCAGTTCTTC. The V gene is TRBV20-1, the J gene TRBJ2-1; D is ambiguous. Germline values: CDR1 DFQATT, CDR2 SNEGSKA (reference sequence). V lost 5 bases to trimming and J lost 6 bases, with 14 bases between them. The CDR3 consists of 13 residues.

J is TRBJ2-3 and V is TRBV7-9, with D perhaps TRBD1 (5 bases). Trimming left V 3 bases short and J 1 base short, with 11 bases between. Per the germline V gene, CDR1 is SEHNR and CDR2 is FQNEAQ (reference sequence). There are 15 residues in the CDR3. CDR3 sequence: CASSLGLKGTDTQYF. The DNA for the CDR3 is TGTGCCAGCAGCTTGGGGCTGAAAGGCACAGATACGCAGTATTTT.

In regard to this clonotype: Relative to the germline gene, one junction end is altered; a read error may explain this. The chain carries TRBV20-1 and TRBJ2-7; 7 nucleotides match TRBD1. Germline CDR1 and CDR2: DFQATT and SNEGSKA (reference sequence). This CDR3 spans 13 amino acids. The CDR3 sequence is CSAPGQASYGQYF. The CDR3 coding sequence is TGCAGTGCGCCCGGACAGGCGTCCTACGGGCAGTACTTC.

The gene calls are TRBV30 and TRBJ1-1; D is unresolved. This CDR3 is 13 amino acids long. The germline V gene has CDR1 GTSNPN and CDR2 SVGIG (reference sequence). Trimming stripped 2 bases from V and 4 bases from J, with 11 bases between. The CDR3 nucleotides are TGTGCCTGGAGTCTTAGGGCAGTCACTGAAGCTTTCTTT. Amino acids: CAWSLRAVTEAFF.

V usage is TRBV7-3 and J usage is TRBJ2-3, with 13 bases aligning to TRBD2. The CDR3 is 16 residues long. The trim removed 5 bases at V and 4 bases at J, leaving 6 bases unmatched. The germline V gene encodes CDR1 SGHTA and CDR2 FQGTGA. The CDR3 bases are TGTGCCAGCAGCCCTACTAGCGGGGGGGTTTCAGATACGCAGTATTTT. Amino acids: CASSPTSGGVSDTQYF.

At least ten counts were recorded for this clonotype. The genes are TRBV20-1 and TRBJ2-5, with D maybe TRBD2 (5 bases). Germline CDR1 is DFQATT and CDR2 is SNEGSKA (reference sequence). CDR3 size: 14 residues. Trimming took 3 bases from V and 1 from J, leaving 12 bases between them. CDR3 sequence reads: CSASFIRGQETQYF. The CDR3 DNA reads TGCAGTGCTAGTTTTATCCGGGGCCAAGAGACCCAGTACTTC.

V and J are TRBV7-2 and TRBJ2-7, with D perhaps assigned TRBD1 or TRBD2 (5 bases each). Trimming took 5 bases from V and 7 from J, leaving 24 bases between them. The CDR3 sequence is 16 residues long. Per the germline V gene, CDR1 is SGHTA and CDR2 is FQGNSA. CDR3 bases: TGTGCCAGCAGCCAAACCGGGACCTCGGAGGTCCTAGAGCAGTACTTC. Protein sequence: CASSQTGTSEVLEQYF.